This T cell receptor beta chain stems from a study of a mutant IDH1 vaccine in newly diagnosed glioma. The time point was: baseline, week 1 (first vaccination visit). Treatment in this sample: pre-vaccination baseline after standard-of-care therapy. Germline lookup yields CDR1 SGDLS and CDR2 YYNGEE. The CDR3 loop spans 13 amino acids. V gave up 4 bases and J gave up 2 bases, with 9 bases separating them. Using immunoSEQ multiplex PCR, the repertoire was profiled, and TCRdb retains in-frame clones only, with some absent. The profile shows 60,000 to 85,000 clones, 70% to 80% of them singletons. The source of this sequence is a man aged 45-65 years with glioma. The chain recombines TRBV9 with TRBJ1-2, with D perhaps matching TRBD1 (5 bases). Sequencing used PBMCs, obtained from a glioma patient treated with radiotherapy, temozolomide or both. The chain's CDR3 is CASSPDINYGYTF. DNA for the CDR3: TGTGCCAGCAGCCCGGACATCAACTATGGCTACACCTTC.